The present T cell receptor (beta chain) was sequenced within a study of early T cells in non-severe SARS-CoV-2 infection. Study-wide background: The sequenced material was bulk RNA from unsorted whole blood, and its chains were unpaired.

General study points: Matching with VDJdb favored anti-spike CD8 responses (missing private and CD4 specificities).

cDNA molecules, individually, were tagged with unique molecular identifiers. One entry per CDR3 protein results from TCRdb running MiXCR on the 5' RACE reads. Of some 82,000 distinct CDR3 sequences listed, about an eighth are singletons. Trimming removed 8 bases from V and 7 bases from J; junction bases left unmatched: 10. CDR1 is MNHEY and CDR2 is SMNVEV in the germline V gene (reference sequence). The CDR3 sequence is 14 residues long. This clonotype was picked up many times. The antigen is undetermined. The specimen sequenced was whole blood. This chain uses TRBV27 with TRBJ2-1; 8 positions match TRBD2. The sequence derives from an adult who was a healthcare worker with PCR-confirmed SARS-CoV-2 infection or an uninfected control (not recorded which). The CDR3 DNA reads as TGTGCCAGCGCACCCCGACTAGCGTGGAATGAGCAGTTCTTC. It encodes CASAPRLAWNEQFF.